The present T cell receptor beta chain was sequenced within a study of vaccination effects on CD4 cells after COVID-19. As for the study in general: Sample provision by two convalescent patients occurred 16 days and one week before vaccination.

The ends were cut back, 2 bases at V and 0 bases at J, with 8 bases in the middle. Germline CDR1 reads SGHRS; CDR2 reads YFSETQ. The CDR3 covers 15 residues. Worth noting for this clone: Its antigen is not known.

Study conclusions and caveats: New vaccine-induced clones dominated post-vaccine spike-reactive clones in convalescents.

With the ViraFEST assay, the study expanded antigen-specific CD4+ T cells using viral peptide pools, then sequenced them. Culture lasted 10 days before CD4+ T cell isolation. Confirmation by PCR established that the person had SARS-CoV-2 infection between March and December 2020. Researchers swapped half the medium for IL-2 medium on both days 3 and 7. Clones were sequenced by immunoSEQ multiplex PCR, and TCRdb holds only the in-frame ones, with some missing. The sample includes approximately 40,000 clones, around 67% of them seen just once. This clonotype originated in a human donor who had a prior SARS-CoV-2 infection. This chain uses TRBV5-1 with TRBJ1-4; D call uncertain. The starting material was CD4+ T cells from PBMCs cultured with a peptide pool, obtained before COVID-19 vaccination. The CDR3 coding sequence is TGCGCCAGCAGCTTCCGGGATCCAACTAATGAAAAACTGTTTTTT. As protein: CASSFRDPTNEKLFF.